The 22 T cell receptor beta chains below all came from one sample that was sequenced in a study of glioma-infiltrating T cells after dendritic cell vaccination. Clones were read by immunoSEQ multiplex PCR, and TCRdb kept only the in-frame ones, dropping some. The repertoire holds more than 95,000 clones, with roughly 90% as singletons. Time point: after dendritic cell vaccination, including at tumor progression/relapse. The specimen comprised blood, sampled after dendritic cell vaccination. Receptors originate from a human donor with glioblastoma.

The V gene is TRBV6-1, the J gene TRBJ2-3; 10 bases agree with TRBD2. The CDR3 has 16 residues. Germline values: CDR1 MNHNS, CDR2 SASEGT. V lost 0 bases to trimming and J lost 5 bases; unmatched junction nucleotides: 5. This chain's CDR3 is CASSEAAGGPGDTQYF. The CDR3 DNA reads TGTGCCAGCAGTGAAGCAGCGGGGGGGCCGGGAGATACGCAGTATTTT.

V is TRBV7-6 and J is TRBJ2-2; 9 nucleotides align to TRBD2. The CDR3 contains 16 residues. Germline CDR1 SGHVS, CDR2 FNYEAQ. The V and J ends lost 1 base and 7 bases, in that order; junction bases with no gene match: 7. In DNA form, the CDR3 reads TGTGCCAGCAGCTTAGGCCAGCGGGGGGCCAACGGGGAGCTGTTTTTT. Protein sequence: CASSLGQRGANGELFF.

CDR3 amino acids: CASSQGLADYNEQFF. CDR3 sequence (DNA): TGTGCCAGCAGCCAGGGACTAGCGGATTACAATGAGCAGTTCTTC. J is TRBJ2-1 and V is TRBV9; 11 bases fit TRBD2. Germline CDR1 is SGDLS and CDR2 is YYNGEE. CDR3 size: 15 residues. J gave up 4 bases and V 4 bases, and 4 bases lay outside the gene matches.

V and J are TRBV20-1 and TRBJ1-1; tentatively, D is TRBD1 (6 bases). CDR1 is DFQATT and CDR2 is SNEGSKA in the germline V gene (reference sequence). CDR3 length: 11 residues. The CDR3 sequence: CRAGQNTEAFF. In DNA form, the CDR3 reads TGCAGAGCGGGACAGAACACTGAAGCTTTCTTT.

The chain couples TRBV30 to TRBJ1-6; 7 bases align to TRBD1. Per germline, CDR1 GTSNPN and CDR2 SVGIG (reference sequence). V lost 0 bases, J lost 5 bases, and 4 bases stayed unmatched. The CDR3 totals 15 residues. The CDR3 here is CAWSVHRGDNSPLHF. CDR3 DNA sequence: TGTGCCTGGAGTGTACACAGGGGAGATAATTCACCCCTCCACTTT.

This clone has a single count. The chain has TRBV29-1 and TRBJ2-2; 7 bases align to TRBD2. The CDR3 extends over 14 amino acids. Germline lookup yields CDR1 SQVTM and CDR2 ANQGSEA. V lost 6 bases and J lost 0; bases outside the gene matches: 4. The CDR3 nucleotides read TGCAGCGTGGGGGGGGTCGCGAACACCGGGGAGCTGTTTTTT. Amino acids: CSVGGVANTGELFF.

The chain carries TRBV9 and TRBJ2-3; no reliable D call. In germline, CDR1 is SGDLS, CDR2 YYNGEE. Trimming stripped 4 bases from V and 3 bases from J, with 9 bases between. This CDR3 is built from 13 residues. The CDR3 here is CASSSYPTDTQYF. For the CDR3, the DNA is TGTGCCAGCAGCTCCTACCCTACAGATACGCAGTATTTT.

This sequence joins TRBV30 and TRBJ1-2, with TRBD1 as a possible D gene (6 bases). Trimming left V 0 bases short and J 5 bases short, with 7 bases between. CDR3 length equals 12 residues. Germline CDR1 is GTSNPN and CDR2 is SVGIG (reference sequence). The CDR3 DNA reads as TGTGCCTGGAGTGTGGGGGCTTATGGCTACACCTTC. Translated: CAWSVGAYGYTF.

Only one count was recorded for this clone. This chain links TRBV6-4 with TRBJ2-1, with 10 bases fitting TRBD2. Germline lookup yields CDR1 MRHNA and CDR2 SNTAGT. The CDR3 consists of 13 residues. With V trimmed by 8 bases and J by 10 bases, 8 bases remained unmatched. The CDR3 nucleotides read TGTGCCAGCGCTAGCGGGAGTATAGGGGAGCAGTTCTTC. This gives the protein CASASGSIGEQFF.

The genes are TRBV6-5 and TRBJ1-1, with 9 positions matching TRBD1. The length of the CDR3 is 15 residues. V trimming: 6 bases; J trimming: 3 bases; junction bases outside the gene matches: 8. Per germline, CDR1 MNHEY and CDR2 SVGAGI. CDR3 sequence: CASSQQGTGYTEAFF. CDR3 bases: TGTGCCAGCAGCCAACAGGGGACAGGGTACACTGAAGCTTTCTTT.

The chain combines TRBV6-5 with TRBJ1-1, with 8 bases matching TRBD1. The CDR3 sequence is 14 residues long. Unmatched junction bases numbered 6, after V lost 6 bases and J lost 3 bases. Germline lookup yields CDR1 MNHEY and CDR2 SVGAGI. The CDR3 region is CASRPQGGYTEAFF. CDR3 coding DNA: TGTGCCAGCAGACCACAGGGGGGGTACACTGAAGCTTTCTTT.

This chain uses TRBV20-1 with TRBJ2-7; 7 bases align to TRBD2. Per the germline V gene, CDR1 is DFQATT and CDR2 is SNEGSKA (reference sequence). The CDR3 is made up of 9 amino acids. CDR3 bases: TGCAGTGCCAACTGCGGGAGTCTAGTC. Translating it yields CSANCGSLV.

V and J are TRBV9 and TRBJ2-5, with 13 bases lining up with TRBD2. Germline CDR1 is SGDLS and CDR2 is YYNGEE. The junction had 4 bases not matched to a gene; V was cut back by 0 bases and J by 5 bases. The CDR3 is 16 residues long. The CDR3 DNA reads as TGTGCCAGCAGCGTAGTGGGACTAGCGGGAACGGAGACCCAGTACTTC. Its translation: CASSVVGLAGTETQYF.

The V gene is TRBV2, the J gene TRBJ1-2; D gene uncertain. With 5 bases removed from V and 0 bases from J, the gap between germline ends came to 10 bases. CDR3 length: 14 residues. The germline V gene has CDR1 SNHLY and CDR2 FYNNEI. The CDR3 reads CASSRTPANYGYTF. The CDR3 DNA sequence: TGTGCCAGCAGTCGTACTCCGGCTAACTATGGCTACACCTTC.

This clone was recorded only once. CDR3 region: CASSPTHGNSNQPQHF. The CDR3 DNA reads as TGTGCCAGTAGTCCCACACACGGGAATAGCAATCAGCCCCAGCATTTT. The chain links TRBV19 to TRBJ1-5; D gene unclear. V gave up 5 bases and J gave up 0 bases, with 14 bases separating them. Germline CDR1 is LNHDA and CDR2 is SQIVND (reference sequence). CDR3 length: 16 residues.

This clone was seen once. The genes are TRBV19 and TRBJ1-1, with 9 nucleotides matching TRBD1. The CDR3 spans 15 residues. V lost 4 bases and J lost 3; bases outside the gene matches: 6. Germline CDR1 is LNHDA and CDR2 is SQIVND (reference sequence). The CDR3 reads CASSREGQGYTEAFF. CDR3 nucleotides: TGTGCCAGTAGTAGAGAGGGACAGGGCTACACTGAAGCTTTCTTT.

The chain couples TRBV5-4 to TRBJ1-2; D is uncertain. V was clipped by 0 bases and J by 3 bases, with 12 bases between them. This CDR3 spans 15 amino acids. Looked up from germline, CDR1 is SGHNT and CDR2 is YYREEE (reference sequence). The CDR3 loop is CASSLAGRAYYGYTF. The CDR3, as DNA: TGTGCCAGCAGCTTGGCGGGGAGGGCTTACTATGGCTACACCTTC.

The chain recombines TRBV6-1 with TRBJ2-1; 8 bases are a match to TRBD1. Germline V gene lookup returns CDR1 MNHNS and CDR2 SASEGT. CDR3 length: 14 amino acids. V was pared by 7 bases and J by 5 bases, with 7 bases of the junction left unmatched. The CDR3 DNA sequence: TGTGCCAGCAAGAGTGGGACAGGTGACAATGAGCAGTTCTTC. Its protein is CASKSGTGDNEQFF.

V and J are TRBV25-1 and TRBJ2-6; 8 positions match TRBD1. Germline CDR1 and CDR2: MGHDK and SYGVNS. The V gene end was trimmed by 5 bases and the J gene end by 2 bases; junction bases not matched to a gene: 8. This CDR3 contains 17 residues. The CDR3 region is CASSSTGGSAGANVLTF. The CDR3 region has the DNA TGTGCCAGCAGTTCAACAGGGGGTTCGGCTGGGGCCAACGTCCTGACTTTC.

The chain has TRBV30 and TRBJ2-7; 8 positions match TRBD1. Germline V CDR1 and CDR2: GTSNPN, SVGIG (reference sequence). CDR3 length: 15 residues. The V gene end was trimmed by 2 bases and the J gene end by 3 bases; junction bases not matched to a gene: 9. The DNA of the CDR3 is TGTGCCTGGAGTTCAGGGGGCGCAGGAAACTACGAGCAGTACTTC. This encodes CAWSSGGAGNYEQYF.

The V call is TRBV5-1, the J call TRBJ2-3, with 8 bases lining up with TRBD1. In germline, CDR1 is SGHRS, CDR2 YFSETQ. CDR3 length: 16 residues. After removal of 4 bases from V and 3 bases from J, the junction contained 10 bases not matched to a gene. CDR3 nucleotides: TGCGCCAGCAGCCTGTCCACCCAGGGGGCAACAGATACGCAGTATTTT. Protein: CASSLSTQGATDTQYF.

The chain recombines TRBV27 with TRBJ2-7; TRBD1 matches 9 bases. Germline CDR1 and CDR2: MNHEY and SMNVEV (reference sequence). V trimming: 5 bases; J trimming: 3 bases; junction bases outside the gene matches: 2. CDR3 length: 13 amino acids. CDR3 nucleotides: TGTGCCAGCAGTCGGGACAGGGACTACGAGCAGTACTTC. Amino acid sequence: CASSRDRDYEQYF.